What follows is one T cell receptor beta chain and its context. Which antigen it targets is not known. The sample holds no much larger clone one base away, and base qualities are not on file. Trimming leaves V shorter by 4 bases and J shorter by 5 bases, with the junction holding 8 bases beyond the gene matches. Via the germline V gene, CDR1 is SGHRS and CDR2 YFSETQ. The CDR3 runs 14 amino acids, cysteine and phenylalanine included. Only the CDR3 portion is preserved as DNA: 42 bases, with reading frame beginning at the first base. RNA was extracted using the RNeasy kit, and roughly 0.45 to 1 ug of the RNA was reverse transcribed with random hexamers. The immunoSEQ multiplex PCR assay, which covers 54 Vbeta and 13 Jbeta segments, was used to amplify TCR beta CDR3 regions. PCR amplification bias was corrected by using a synthetic template baseline for primer optimization and computational correction. In the paper's pipeline: Reads were assigned to V, D and J genes according to IMGT and analyzed in immunoSEQ Analyzer, with only productive sequences retained. Clonality was calculated as one minus the Shannon entropy normalized by log2 of the number of productive unique sequences. For each patient and control, public and private clones were evaluated among the 100 most prevalent clones. A clone was defined as Susac-specific if it was absent from the healthy and MS cohorts, from over 1,000 published viral clones and from other ImmuneACCESS disease sequences. Clones were called with MiXCR by TCRdb after fastp trimmed the public reads at Q25, and only in-frame beta chains were retained. Each record represents a unique CDR3 protein, reported with the most common genes and DNA among its rows. The V and J calls were determined by TCRdb, not by the authors. In this sample the table shows some 160,000 distinct CDR3 sequences, about 91% of which occur a single time. Roughly 0.08% of the sample comes from the top ten.

The data were obtained in a study of CD8 T cells in Susac syndrome (dated by TCRdb to between 2018 and 2020). With respect to the entire study: Repertoire sequencing was used to test whether CD8+ T cell activation and differentiation in Susac syndrome was antigen driven. Results and caveats for the whole study, not just this receptor: The number of individuals in the TCR sequencing and HLA analysis was acknowledged as relatively small.

Peripheral blood CD8+ and CD4+ T cells from healthy donors, Susac syndrome patients and multiple sclerosis patients were profiled by high-throughput TCR beta sequencing. Healthy donors were included as age- and sex-matched controls. Bulk CD8+ and CD4+ T cells were purified magnetically by negative isolation, whereas CD8+ TEMRA cells were enriched by FACS. Blood was drawn into EDTA tubes, processed within 24 hours, and PBMCs were isolated by density gradient centrifugation. PBMCs intended for TCR sequencing were cryopreserved in liquid nitrogen and thawed later in a water bath at 37 degrees C. A purity of at least 90% was achieved for sorted or isolated CD4+, CD8+ and CD8+ TEMRA cells.

The receptor's source is a human donor in good health. The sample consisted of CD4+ T cells from PBMCs. The chain employs TRBV5-1 and TRBJ2-5; a stretch of 7 junction bases matches TRBD1. The sequenced DNA: TGCGCCAGCAGCAAAGACAGGGTCGGCGAGACCCAGTACTTC. This is translated as CASSKDRVGETQYF.